The following is a T cell receptor beta chain sequence with its context. Its matching antigen is unknown. Libraries were prepared by immunoSEQ multiplex PCR; TCRdb keeps only in-frame clonotypes and omits some of them. Among about 300,000 clones listed, 88% were seen once. These data come from a study of cytomegalovirus exposure and HLA in healthy donors. Study-wide results and limits: The TCR clusters that emerged in the first cohort tended, a later analysis found, to co-occur in the approximately 130 validation repertoires. Reports showed the classifier diagnosing cytomegalovirus status with high specificity and sensitivity.

Germline trimming cut 4 bases from V and 3 bases from J; bases unmatched to any gene: 8. CDR1 and CDR2 (germline): SGHNT, YYREEE (reference sequence). This CDR3 spans 16 amino acids. This rearrangement joins TRBV5-4 to TRBJ2-1; 9 bases match TRBD2. The sequence was obtained from a woman younger than 30 in good health and CMV-seronegative. Sequencing used PBMCs. CDR3 residues: CASSRHSGSFYNEQFF. The CDR3 DNA sequence: TGTGCCAGCAGCCGCCATAGCGGGAGTTTCTACAATGAGCAGTTCTTC.